This T cell receptor (beta chain) was identified in a study of blood T cell repertoires in COVID-19. Germline CDR1 reads LGHDT; CDR2 reads YNNKEL (reference sequence). V was clipped by 6 bases and J by 4 bases, with 9 bases between them. This CDR3 has 12 amino acids. The protocol was immunoSEQ multiplex PCR, while the TCRdb copy is restricted to in-frame clones and leaves out a portion. The sample includes about 150,000 clones, roughly 89% of them seen just once. The age range of participants was about 18 to 89 years, with residence in about two dozen US areas. Participants had their cohort set by participant-reported clinical history.

Source material: PBMCs or T cells enriched from blood (not recorded which). This receptor was identified in a man aged 45-60 years who had recovered from COVID-19. V usage is TRBV3-1 (or the pseudogene TRBV3-2) and J usage is TRBJ1-1, with D perhaps TRBD1 (5 bases). CDR3 sequence: CASSHRSTEAFF. In DNA form, the CDR3 reads TGTGCCAGCAGTCACAGGTCCACTGAAGCTTTCTTT.